This T cell receptor (beta chain) comes out of a study of control samples from healthy donors and cancer patients. J lost 7 bases, V lost 3 bases, and 5 bases had no gene match. Germline loops: CDR1 SQVTM, CDR2 ANQGSEA. The CDR3 extends over 13 amino acids. The data were produced by immunoSEQ multiplex PCR, yet TCRdb's version contains in-frame clones alone and is incomplete. Of some 160,000 clones listed, over 85% are singletons. The chain recombines TRBV29-1 with TRBJ2-1, with 8 positions matching TRBD2. The receptor was derived from a middle-aged woman in good health. Sequencing used blood. The CDR3, as DNA: TGCAGCGTTGACAAAAGCGGGAGAAATGAGCAGTTCTTC. The encoded protein is CSVDKSGRNEQFF.